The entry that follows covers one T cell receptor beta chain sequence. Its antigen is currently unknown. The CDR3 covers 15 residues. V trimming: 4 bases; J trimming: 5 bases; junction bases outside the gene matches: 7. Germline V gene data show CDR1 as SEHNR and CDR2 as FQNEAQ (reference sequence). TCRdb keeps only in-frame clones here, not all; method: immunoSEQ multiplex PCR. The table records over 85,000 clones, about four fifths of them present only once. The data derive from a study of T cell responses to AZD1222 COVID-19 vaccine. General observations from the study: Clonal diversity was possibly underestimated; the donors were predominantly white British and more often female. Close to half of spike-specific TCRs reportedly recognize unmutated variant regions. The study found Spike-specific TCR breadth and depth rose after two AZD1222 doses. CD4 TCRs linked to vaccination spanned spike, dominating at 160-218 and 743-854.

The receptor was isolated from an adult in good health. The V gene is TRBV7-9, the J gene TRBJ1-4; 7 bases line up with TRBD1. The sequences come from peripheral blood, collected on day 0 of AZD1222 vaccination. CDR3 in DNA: TGTGCCAGCAGCTCAGTGACAGGGCGGAATGAAAAACTGTTTTTT. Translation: CASSSVTGRNEKLFF.